This paragraph covers one T cell receptor (beta chain) sequence. This clonotype was found many times. Its antigen is still unknown. Base qualities are missing; no much larger clone stands one base away. The source of the sample is a study of neurological immune-mediated disorders (dated by TCRdb to 2018 to 2020). In the study overall: Among the roughly 35 multiple sclerosis patients, about 30 had relapsing-remitting MS and 3 had secondary progressive MS. Longitudinal samples, technical triplicates and paired sorted CD4+ and CD8+ T-cell subsets, alongside PBMC samples, were included among the approximately 100 TCR-beta libraries. Of the approximately 70 subjects in the cohort, some 15 were HAM/TSP patients, about 34 were multiple sclerosis patients, and 20 were healthy controls. Longitudinal HAM/TSP donors and healthy donors each had 3 time-points at intervals of roughly 3-40 months. The study compared peripheral blood TCR-beta repertoires of HTLV-I-associated myelopathy (HAM/TSP) patients, multiple sclerosis patients and healthy controls using UMI-based sequencing. The investigation overall reported the following: No association of the MS cluster with clinical or MRI features was observed, and the need for larger cohorts was stated by the authors. Repertoires from 18 of 34 MS patients were grouped by phylogenetic analysis into a cluster of related CDR3 sequences, suggesting a possible repertoire-level signature. No identical CDR3 amino acid sequences were shared among expanded clones across subjects, suggesting private TCR-beta repertoires in all groups. TCR clonal expansion was highest in HAM/TSP patients and lowest in MS patients, with MS patients falling below even healthy controls.

cDNA was synthesized by template-switch 5'RACE using a primer carrying a 10-nucleotide random unique molecular identifier by which each TCR transcript was tagged. Every sequencing run covered 15-18 subjects and yielded more than 200 million TCR-beta sequences. Total RNA was extracted with the RNeasy kit. Using the KAPA Real-time Library Amplification kit, TCR-beta VDJ regions were amplified with primers for the TCR constant region and the 5'RACE anchor. A first PCR added sample indexes and Illumina adaptors, after which a second PCR increased the library yield. After purification with Ampure beads, the TCR product of roughly 650 bp was size-selected on a 2% E-gel SizeSelection system. Library quality was checked on a Bioanalyzer, concentration was measured with Qubit, and libraries were quantified with the Kapa Library Quantification kit before pooling. An Illumina HiSeq 2500 was used to sequence the libraries paired-end at 2 x 150 bp. To increase sequence diversity, roughly 24-32% phiX was spiked into each library pool. In the authors' own workflow: Quality-filtered reads were processed with the UMI-based MiGEC pipeline, which removed over 75% of raw TCR sequences during error correction. IMGT germline references were used for aligning VDJ genes, and each clonotype was defined as a unique CDR3 amino acid sequence together with its V-J genes. Clonal expansion, Shannon diversity, and CDR3 relatedness (CalcPairwiseDistances, ClusterSamples) were evaluated with VDJtools, and phylogenetic trees were built with CLCbio workbench. Using coefficient-of-variation modelling across technical triplicates, the study counted a clone as expanded if it had at least 8 unique UMIs. The public reads were quality trimmed at Q25 with fastp and then assembled into clones with MiXCR by TCRdb, keeping productive beta chains. Each entry is one CDR3 protein sequence, shown with its most common DNA and genes. The V and J calls and clone size come from TCRdb's table, not from the authors' own analysis. This sample comprises 35,000 or so distinct CDR3 sequences, under 4% of them detected only once. Together, the top ten hold around 7.7% of the sample.

The intended sense of this specimen's time point label: longitudinal time-point 1 (baseline). Unsorted PBMC libraries were generated from 2 million PBMCs stored in RNAlater at -80 °C until RNA extraction. Multiple sclerosis patients were enrolled in a US clinical protocol under which disease progression was evaluated by magnetic resonance imaging. Peripheral blood underwent Ficoll-Hypaque density gradient centrifugation to isolate PBMCs, which were then cryopreserved in liquid nitrogen. Germline trimming: 0 bases from V, 3 bases from J; junction bases outside gene matches: 5. The CDR3 runs 14 residues from the cysteine to the phenylalanine. Only CDR3 DNA remains: 42 bases, in frame from the first base. CDR1 and CDR2, per the germline V gene (reference sequence), are DFQATT and SNEGSKA.

This sequence originates from a woman aged 55 to 70 with multiple sclerosis. Here the chain combines TRBV20-1 and TRBJ2-7, with TRBD2 matching 7 junction bases. The source material was PBMCs. The CDR3 region: CSARDPAGNYEQYF. The DNA is as follows: TGCAGTGCTAGAGACCCAGCGGGAAACTACGAGCAGTACTTC.